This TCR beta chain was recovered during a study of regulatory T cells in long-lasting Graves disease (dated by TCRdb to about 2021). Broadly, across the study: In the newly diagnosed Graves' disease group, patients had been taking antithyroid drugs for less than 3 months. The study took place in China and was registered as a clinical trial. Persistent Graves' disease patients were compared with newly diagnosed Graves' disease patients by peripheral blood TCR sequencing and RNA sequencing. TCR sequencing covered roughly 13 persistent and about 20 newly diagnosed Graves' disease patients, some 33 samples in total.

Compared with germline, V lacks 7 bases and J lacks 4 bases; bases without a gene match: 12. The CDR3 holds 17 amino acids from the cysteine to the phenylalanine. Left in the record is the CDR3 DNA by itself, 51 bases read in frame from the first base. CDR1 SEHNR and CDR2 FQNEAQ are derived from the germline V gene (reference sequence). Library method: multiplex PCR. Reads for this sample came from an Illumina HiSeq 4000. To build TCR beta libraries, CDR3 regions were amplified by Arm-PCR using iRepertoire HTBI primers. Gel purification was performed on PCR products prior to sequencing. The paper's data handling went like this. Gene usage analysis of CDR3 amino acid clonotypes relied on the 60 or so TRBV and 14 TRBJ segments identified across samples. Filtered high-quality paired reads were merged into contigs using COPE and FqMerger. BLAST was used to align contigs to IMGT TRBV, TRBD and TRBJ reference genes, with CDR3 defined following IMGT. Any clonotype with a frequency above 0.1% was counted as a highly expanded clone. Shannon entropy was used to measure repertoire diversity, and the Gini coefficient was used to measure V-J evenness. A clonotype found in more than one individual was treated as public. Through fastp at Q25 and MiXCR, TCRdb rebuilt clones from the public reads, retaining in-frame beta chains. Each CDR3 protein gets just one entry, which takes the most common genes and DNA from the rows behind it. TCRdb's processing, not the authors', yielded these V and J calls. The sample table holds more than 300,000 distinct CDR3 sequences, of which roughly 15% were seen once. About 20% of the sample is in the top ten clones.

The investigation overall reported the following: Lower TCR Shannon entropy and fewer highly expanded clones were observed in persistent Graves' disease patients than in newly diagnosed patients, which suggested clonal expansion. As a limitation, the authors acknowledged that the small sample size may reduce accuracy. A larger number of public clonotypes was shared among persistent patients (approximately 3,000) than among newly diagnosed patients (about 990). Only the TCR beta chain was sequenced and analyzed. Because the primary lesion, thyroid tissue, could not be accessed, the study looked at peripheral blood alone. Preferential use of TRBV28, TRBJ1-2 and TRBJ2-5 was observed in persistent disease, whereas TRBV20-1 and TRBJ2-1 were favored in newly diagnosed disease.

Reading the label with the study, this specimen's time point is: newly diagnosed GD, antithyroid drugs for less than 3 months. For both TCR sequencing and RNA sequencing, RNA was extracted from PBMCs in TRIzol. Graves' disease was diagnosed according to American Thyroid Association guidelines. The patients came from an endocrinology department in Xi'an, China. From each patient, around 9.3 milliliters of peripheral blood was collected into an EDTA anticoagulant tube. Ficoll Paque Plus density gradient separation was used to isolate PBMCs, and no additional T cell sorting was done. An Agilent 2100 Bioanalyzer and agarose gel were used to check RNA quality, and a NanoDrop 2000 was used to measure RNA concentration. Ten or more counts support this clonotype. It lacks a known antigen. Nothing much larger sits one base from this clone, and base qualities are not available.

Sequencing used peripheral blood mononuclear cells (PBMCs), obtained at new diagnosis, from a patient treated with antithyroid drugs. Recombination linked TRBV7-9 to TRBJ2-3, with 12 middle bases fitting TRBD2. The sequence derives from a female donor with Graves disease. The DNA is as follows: TGTGCCAGCACCAGCGACCCGGGACTAGCGGGTTCAGATACGCAGTATTTT. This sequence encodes CASTSDPGLAGSDTQYF.